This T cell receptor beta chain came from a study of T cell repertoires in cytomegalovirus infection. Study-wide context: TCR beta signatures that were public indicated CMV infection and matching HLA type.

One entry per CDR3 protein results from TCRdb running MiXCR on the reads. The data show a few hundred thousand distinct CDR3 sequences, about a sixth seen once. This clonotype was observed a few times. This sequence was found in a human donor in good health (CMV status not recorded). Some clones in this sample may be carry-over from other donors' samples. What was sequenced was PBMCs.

The CDR3, as DNA: TGCAGTGCTAGCGACAGGGGCAAGGGTATGAACACTGAAGCTTTCTTT. Its protein product is CSASDRGKGMNTEAFF. V is TRBV20-1 and J is TRBJ1-1; 8 positions agree with TRBD1. J lost 0 bases, V lost 3 bases, and 9 bases had no gene match. Germline loops: CDR1 DFQATT, CDR2 SNEGSKA (reference sequence). The CDR3 covers 16 residues.